This T cell receptor (beta chain) was profiled in a study of T-cell reconstitution after alpha-beta-depleted transplantation in children. Notes on the study in general: Counts and diversity of T cells one year after transplant came mostly from newly produced T cells. Some patients' high day-60 TCRbeta diversity was traced to surviving recipient T cells and thymic progenitors. Expanded graft clones numbering several hundred reportedly gave rise to alpha-beta T cells about two months after transplant.

Preparation of the TCRbeta library involved a method that used unique molecular identifiers. Via MiXCR, TCRdb re-called the PCR reads, giving one row per CDR3 protein. The top ten clones hold around 35% of a sample with some 110,000 distinct CDR3 sequences, about a tenth of them seen once. This CDR3 is built from 14 residues. The V gene's germline CDR1 is SGHDT and CDR2 YYEEEE. With V trimmed by 1 base and J by 9 bases, 8 bases remained unmatched. Many counts were recorded for this clonotype. Antigen: not known. Sequences were derived from PBMCs, sampled before TCRalphabeta/CD19-depleted stem cell transplant. The source is a boy between 2 and 10 years old with acute lymphoblastic leukemia, due to receive a stem cell transplant. This chain links TRBV5-6 with TRBJ1-1, with 8 bases fitting TRBD1. The CDR3 nucleotides read TGTGCCAGCAGCTTGAGGGGAGGACAGGGAAAAGCTTTCTTT. Its protein is CASSLRGGQGKAFF.